The T cell receptor (beta chain) under discussion was sequenced for a study of regulatory T cells in long-lasting Graves disease. Study-level background: For a period under 3 months, newly diagnosed Graves' patients had taken antithyroid drugs.

The authors built TCR beta libraries using iRepertoire HTBI primers and Arm-PCR of CDR3 regions. TCRdb used MiXCR to reprocess the multiplex PCR reads, holding one entry per CDR3 protein. The table lists roughly 440,000 distinct CDR3 sequences, around 17% of them singletons. This clonotype was seen more than once but under ten times. Germline lookup yields CDR1 MNHEY and CDR2 SVGEGT. Trimming left V 0 bases short and J 5 bases short, with 8 bases between. CDR3 size: 14 residues. As for time point: newly diagnosed GD, antithyroid drugs for less than 3 months. PBMCs were the source of the RNA used for TCR sequencing. The data were also submitted as part of a second study, on T cells in Graves' hyperthyroidism and ophthalmopathy. That source adds: Uncontrolled infection, other autoimmune disease, pregnancy or lactation barred patients from enrollment. Diagnosis rested on symptoms, serum thyroxine and TRAb, thyroid ultrasound, and orbital computed tomography.

The rearrangement links TRBV6-2 or TRBV6-3 to TRBJ2-1, with no clear D. The origin of this receptor is a young woman with Graves disease. The input for sequencing was peripheral blood mononuclear cells (PBMCs), taken at new diagnosis, from a patient treated with antithyroid drugs. In DNA, the CDR3 is TGTGCCAGCAGTTACTCGATATTGAACAATGAGCAGTTCTTC. The encoded protein is CASSYSILNNEQFF.